This is a list of T cell receptor beta chains from one sample in a study of blood T cell repertoires in COVID-19. Repertoires were generated with immunoSEQ multiplex PCR, while TCRdb's copy carries only in-frame clones and drops some. The data contain 180,000 or so clones, 70% to 90% of them singletons. The sample was peripheral blood. All receptors come from a woman older than 75 with acute or convalescent COVID-19. Both conserved end residues are part of each CDR3. Fields, in order: V gene, clone size, J gene, D gene, CDR3 DNA, CDR3 protein. D genes are given only for firm matches. Rows give clone size only sometimes, using once, few, many, or a class for an expanded clone.

V: TRBV5-1
size: -
J: TRBJ1-4
D: -
DNA: TGCGCCAGCAGCTTGGCGTATCGGGGTGGCGAAAAACTGTTTTTT
CDR3: CASSLAYRGGEKLFF

V: TRBV6-2/TRBV6-3
size: -
J: TRBJ2-3
D: TRBD2
DNA: TGTGCCAGCAGTTACCTAGGGACTAGCGGGCTCACAGATACGCAGTATTTT
CDR3: CASSYLGTSGLTDTQYF

V: TRBV9
size: -
J: TRBJ2-1
D: -
DNA: TGTGCCAGCAGCGTGAATTTCCAGGGTTTAATCTACAATGAGCAGTTCTTC
CDR3: CASSVNFQGLIYNEQFF

V: TRBV5-1
size: few
J: TRBJ1-1
D: -
DNA: TGCGCCAGCAGCTCCGGACAAGTAATGAACACTGAAGCTTTCTTT
CDR3: CASSSGQVMNTEAFF

V: TRBV30
size: -
J: TRBJ2-1
D: TRBD2
DNA: TGTGCCTGGAGACCAGCGGGAGGGTCCAATGAGCAGTTCTTC
CDR3: CAWRPAGGSNEQFF

V: TRBV11-2
size: -
J: TRBJ1-2
D: -
DNA: TGTGCCAGCAGCTTTGCCGGGGTTCCCTTCTTC
CDR3: CASSFAGVPFF

V: TRBV4-3
size: -
J: TRBJ1-4
D: -
DNA: TGCGCCAGCAGCCAAGGGTTGGGGCAGGGCGGTGAAAAACTGTTTTTT
CDR3: CASSQGLGQGGEKLFF

V: TRBV6-6
size: once
J: TRBJ2-1
D: -
DNA: TGTGCCAGCAGGCCGACAGGCTACAATGAGCAGTTCTTC
CDR3: CASRPTGYNEQFF

V: TRBV10-3
size: -
J: TRBJ2-1
D: TRBD1
DNA: TGTGCCATCAATCTCGGGACAGGATACAACAATGAGCAGTTCTTC
CDR3: CAINLGTGYNNEQFF

V: TRBV24-1
size: -
J: TRBJ2-7
D: TRBD1
DNA: TGTGCCACCGCACAGGGGACCTCCTACGAGCAGTACTTC
CDR3: CATAQGTSYEQYF

V: TRBV12-3/TRBV12-4
size: -
J: TRBJ1-3
D: -
DNA: TGTGCCAGCAGTTTAGGGCCGAACACCATATATTTT
CDR3: CASSLGPNTIYF

V: TRBV18
size: -
J: TRBJ1-4
D: -
DNA: TGTGCCAGCTCACCACAGGGGGTCAGTGAAAAACTGTTTTTT
CDR3: CASSPQGVSEKLFF

V: TRBV7-2
size: few
J: TRBJ2-3
D: TRBD2
DNA: TGTGCCAGCAGGGAGAAGCGGGAGGGTTCAGATACGCAGTATTTT
CDR3: CASREKREGSDTQYF

V: TRBV19
size: -
J: TRBJ2-7
D: -
DNA: TGTGCCAGTACCCCCTATAGCGGCTACGAGCAGTACTTC
CDR3: CASTPYSGYEQYF

V: TRBV27
size: -
J: TRBJ1-6
D: TRBD1
DNA: TGTGCCAGCAGTCCCGGGACAGGGAATTCACCCCTCCACTTT
CDR3: CASSPGTGNSPLHF

V: TRBV5-1
size: -
J: TRBJ2-3
D: -
DNA: TGCGCCAGCACAGTTCAGGGGACAGATACGCAGTATTTT
CDR3: CASTVQGTDTQYF

V: TRBV3-1/TRBV3-2
size: -
J: TRBJ1-1
D: TRBD1
DNA: TGTGCCAGCAGCCTGAGGGACAGGGCCACTGAAGCTTTCTTT
CDR3: CASSLRDRATEAFF

V: TRBV4-3
size: -
J: TRBJ1-2
D: -
DNA: TGCGCCAGCAGCCAAGGGGGGGCTAACTATGGCTACACCTTC
CDR3: CASSQGGANYGYTF

V: TRBV2
size: -
J: TRBJ2-1
D: TRBD2
DNA: TGTGCCAGCAGTTTTAATAGCGGGAGGATTGGCAATGAGCAGTTCTTC
CDR3: CASSFNSGRIGNEQFF

V: TRBV9
size: -
J: TRBJ2-3
D: TRBD2
DNA: TGTGCCAGCAGCGGACTAGCGGGGTCCACAGATACGCAGTATTTT
CDR3: CASSGLAGSTDTQYF

V: TRBV28
size: -
J: TRBJ1-1
D: TRBD1
DNA: TGTGCCAGCAGTTTCCCCGGGACAGGGGAAGCTTTCTTT
CDR3: CASSFPGTGEAFF

V: TRBV9
size: -
J: TRBJ1-3
D: TRBD1
DNA: TGTGCCAGCAGCGTTACAGGGGGCTCCTCTGGAAACACCATATATTTT
CDR3: CASSVTGGSSGNTIYF

V: TRBV5-8
size: -
J: TRBJ1-6
D: -
DNA: TGTGCCAGCAGCGCCATGGGGCCGGTCAATTCACCCCTCCACTTT
CDR3: CASSAMGPVNSPLHF

V: TRBV19
size: -
J: TRBJ2-5
D: -
DNA: TGTGCCAGTAGTCGGAGAAGCGGTGGGGAGACCCAGTACTTC
CDR3: CASSRRSGGETQYF

V: TRBV19
size: -
J: TRBJ1-1
D: -
DNA: TGTGCCAGTAGTATCCAAGGGGTGGACACTGAAGCTTTCTTT
CDR3: CASSIQGVDTEAFF

V: TRBV10-3
size: -
J: TRBJ1-3
D: -
DNA: TGTGCCATCAGTGGGACAGAAGGAAACACCATATATTTT
CDR3: CAISGTEGNTIYF

V: TRBV30
size: -
J: TRBJ1-5
D: -
DNA: TGTGCCTGGAGTGTGAGGGACAATCAGCCCCAGCATTTT
CDR3: CAWSVRDNQPQHF

V: TRBV28
size: -
J: TRBJ2-7
D: -
DNA: TGTGCCAGCAGTTTCTGGGGCTCCAGGGAGCAGTACTTC
CDR3: CASSFWGSREQYF

V: TRBV9
size: -
J: TRBJ2-3
D: TRBD1
DNA: TGTGCCAGCAGCGTAGGGGACAGGGAAAGGGCAGATACGCAGTATTTT
CDR3: CASSVGDRERADTQYF

V: TRBV19
size: -
J: TRBJ1-1
D: -
DNA: TGTGCCAGTAGTATTGGAGTCGCTGAAGCTTTCTTT
CDR3: CASSIGVAEAFF

V: TRBV2
size: once
J: TRBJ2-1
D: -
DNA: TGTGCCGGAGTTCAGGGCCTTGAGCAGTTCTTC
CDR3: CAGVQGLEQFF

V: TRBV23-1
size: -
J: TRBJ2-7
D: -
DNA: TGCGCCAGCAGTCGGCCACGGAGAATATCCTACGAGCAGTACTTC
CDR3: CASSRPRRISYEQYF

V: TRBV6-6
size: -
J: TRBJ2-7
D: TRBD2
DNA: TGTGCCAGCACCTTAAGTGCCGGGACTAGCGGCTACGAGCAGTACTTC
CDR3: CASTLSAGTSGYEQYF

V: TRBV11-2
size: -
J: TRBJ2-7
D: -
DNA: TGTGCCAGCAGCTTCCTCCACGGGACAAATCCTGGATACTTC
CDR3: CASSFLHGTNPGYF

V: TRBV27
size: -
J: TRBJ2-7
D: -
DNA: TGTGCCAGCAGATCTCTAAACCGGGGGGCTTTCTACGAGCAGTACTTC
CDR3: CASRSLNRGAFYEQYF

V: TRBV30
size: -
J: TRBJ1-1
D: -
DNA: TGTGCCTGGAGAGTTGACAGGACTGAAGCTTTCTTT
CDR3: CAWRVDRTEAFF

V: TRBV5-1
size: -
J: TRBJ2-5
D: -
DNA: TGCGCCAGCAGCAGTCAACAGGGCTGGGAGACCCAGTACTTC
CDR3: CASSSQQGWETQYF

V: TRBV2
size: -
J: TRBJ1-5
D: -
DNA: TGTGCCAGCAGACCAGACAGTCAGCCCCAGCATTTT
CDR3: CASRPDSQPQHF

V: TRBV7-3
size: -
J: TRBJ2-1
D: TRBD1
DNA: TGTGCCAGCAGCTTAATCGGGACAGGGGGCTCCTACAATGAGCAGTTCTTC
CDR3: CASSLIGTGGSYNEQFF

V: TRBV19
size: -
J: TRBJ2-3
D: TRBD1
DNA: TGTGCCAGTAGTCGGACAGGAATAAGCACAGATACGCAGTATTTT
CDR3: CASSRTGISTDTQYF

V: TRBV5-3
size: -
J: TRBJ1-4
D: -
DNA: TGTGCCAGAAGCTCCTGGACAGCCGATGAAAAACTGTTTTTT
CDR3: CARSSWTADEKLFF

V: TRBV28
size: few
J: TRBJ2-7
D: TRBD2
DNA: TGTGCCAGCAGGGAAGGGGCGGGGGACTCTCGCGAGCAGTACTTC
CDR3: CASREGAGDSREQYF

V: TRBV24-1
size: -
J: TRBJ2-1
D: -
DNA: TGTGCCACCAGTGATTTCGTCAGGGGCGAGGATGAGCAGTTCTTC
CDR3: CATSDFVRGEDEQFF

V: TRBV3-1/TRBV3-2
size: few
J: TRBJ1-1
D: -
DNA: TGTGCCAGCAGCCATGGGGGGGGCCCCACGAACACTGAAGCTTTCTTT
CDR3: CASSHGGGPTNTEAFF

V: TRBV5-1
size: -
J: TRBJ2-5
D: TRBD1
DNA: TGCGCCAGCAGCACCTACCGGGACAGGGGTGGAGAGACCCAGTACTTC
CDR3: CASSTYRDRGGETQYF

V: TRBV27
size: -
J: TRBJ1-1
D: -
DNA: TGTGCCAGCAGTCAACCGGGTCTCGGGGACACTGAAGCTTTCTTT
CDR3: CASSQPGLGDTEAFF

V: TRBV12-3/TRBV12-4
size: -
J: TRBJ2-7
D: TRBD1
DNA: TGTGCCAGCATGGGGGACAGCCCCTACGAGCAGTACTTC
CDR3: CASMGDSPYEQYF

V: TRBV28
size: -
J: TRBJ1-2
D: TRBD1
DNA: TGTGCCAGCAGTCCCCTCCGCGGGACAGGTATCGGTGGCTACACCTTC
CDR3: CASSPLRGTGIGGYTF

V: TRBV18
size: few
J: TRBJ2-3
D: -
DNA: TGTGCCAGCTCACCCCAACGAGGCACGCAGTATTTT
CDR3: CASSPQRGTQYF

V: TRBV5-1
size: -
J: TRBJ1-5
D: -
DNA: TGCGCCAGCAGCTTGGGGGCAGGTGGGAATCAGCCCCAGCATTTT
CDR3: CASSLGAGGNQPQHF

V: TRBV24-1
size: -
J: TRBJ1-1
D: TRBD1
DNA: TGTGCCACCAGTGAATCACAGGGGCCCACTGAAGCTTTCTTT
CDR3: CATSESQGPTEAFF

V: TRBV9
size: -
J: TRBJ2-7
D: TRBD1
DNA: TGTGCCAGCAGCGTAGGACAGGGGATAGGCGAGCAGTACTTC
CDR3: CASSVGQGIGEQYF

V: TRBV11-3
size: -
J: TRBJ2-7
D: TRBD1
DNA: TGTGCCAGCAGCGTGGGACAGACCACCGAGCAGTACTTC
CDR3: CASSVGQTTEQYF

V: TRBV11-2
size: -
J: TRBJ1-5
D: -
DNA: TGTGCCAGCAGCTTAGGAGACTCCCCCCAGCATTTT
CDR3: CASSLGDSPQHF

V: TRBV7-3
size: -
J: TRBJ1-1
D: -
DNA: TGTGCCAGCAGCCTAAGCGGATTAAGTAACACTGAAGCTTTCTTT
CDR3: CASSLSGLSNTEAFF

V: TRBV2
size: few
J: TRBJ2-2
D: -
DNA: TGTGCCAGCAGGGACAAGAGTACCACCGGGGAGCTGTTTTTT
CDR3: CASRDKSTTGELFF